The 23 T cell receptor beta chains given below trace back to one sample, sequenced in a study of cytomegalovirus exposure and HLA in healthy donors. PCR was performed using 60 Vbeta and 13 Jbeta primers. Method: immunoSEQ multiplex PCR; TCRdb's copy keeps in-frame clones and lacks some. In the table there are roughly 100,000 clones, about 15% of which are singletons. Sequencing was done on a sample of PBMCs. Receptor source: a female donor in good health and CMV-seronegative.

Only a few counts were recorded for this clone. This chain connects TRBV30 to TRBJ1-1; D remains ambiguous. The CDR3 runs 12 residues. Looked up from germline, CDR1 is GTSNPN and CDR2 is SVGIG (reference sequence). Between the trimmed V and J ends, which lost 5 bases and 4 bases, there was a span of 11 bases. The DNA of the CDR3 is TGTGCCTGGGGTTCGACGGGCACTGAAGCTTTCTTT. It yields the protein CAWGSTGTEAFF.

The chain joins TRBV19 to TRBJ2-7; TRBD2 might be the D (5 bases). CDR1 LNHDA and CDR2 SQIVND come from the germline V gene (reference sequence). There are 12 residues in the CDR3. Trimming shortened V by 5 bases and J by 6 bases, and 11 bases separated the two germline ends. CDR3 sequence reads: CASSGRGLEQYF. CDR3 nucleotide sequence: TGTGCCAGTAGTGGCCGCGGACTCGAGCAGTACTTC.

The chain is built from TRBV27 and TRBJ2-7; D is possibly TRBD1 (6 bases). This CDR3 has 15 amino acids. V shed 6 bases and J shed 1 base, with 16 bases lying between them. Germline-derived CDR1 and CDR2 are MNHEY and SMNVEV (reference sequence). The CDR3 region is CASSPRGRGSYEQYF. CDR3 bases: TGTGCCAGCAGCCCTAGGGGGAGAGGTTCCTACGAGCAGTACTTC.

V and J are TRBV28 and TRBJ2-3; 9 nucleotides align to TRBD1. This CDR3 region has 20 residues. Germline V CDR1 and CDR2: MDHEN, SYDVKM. With 4 bases clipped from V and 1 base from J, the junction kept 18 bases outside the gene matches. CDR3 sequence: CASSSPKPGTGSSGTDTQYF. The DNA for the CDR3 is TGTGCCAGCAGTTCCCCCAAACCAGGGACAGGGAGTTCCGGCACAGATACGCAGTATTTT.

This clone has more than one count but fewer than ten. CDR3 region: CASSLISAEQGAYKYEQYF. The CDR3 region has the DNA TGTGCCAGCAGCTTAATCAGTGCGGAACAGGGGGCGTACAAGTACGAGCAGTACTTC. The chain couples TRBV7-9 to TRBJ2-7; TRBD1 agrees at 9 bases. The length of the CDR3 is 19 residues. J was trimmed by 4 bases and V by 2 bases; bases with no gene match: 18. Germline CDR1 is SEHNR and CDR2 is FQNEAQ (reference sequence).

This clone has more than one count but fewer than ten. The genes are TRBV6-5 and TRBJ1-1; 7 bases fit TRBD1. The V gene end was trimmed by 2 bases and the J gene end by 6 bases; junction bases not matched to a gene: 6. The CDR3 contains 14 residues. Germline V gene data show CDR1 as MNHEY and CDR2 as SVGAGI. The CDR3 DNA reads TGTGCCAGCAGTTACCGGGACAGTATCGCTGAAGCTTTCTTT. It encodes CASSYRDSIAEAFF.

The rearrangement uses TRBV11-3 and TRBJ2-4, with 7 bases that match TRBD2. V lost 4 bases to trimming and J lost 0 bases; unmatched junction nucleotides: 18. The CDR3 sequence is 20 residues long. From germline, CDR1 is SGHNT and CDR2 YENEEA. The CDR3 DNA reads TGTGCCAGCAGCTCAGATACCGGGACTACGAGGCGGCTAGCCAAAAACATTCAGTACTTC. Its translation: CASSSDTGTTRRLAKNIQYF.

This clone occurred a few times. This chain joins TRBV5-1 and TRBJ2-1; TRBD1 might be the D (5 bases). CDR1 SGHRS and CDR2 YFSETQ come from the germline V gene. Trimming shortened V by 4 bases and J by 12 bases, and 14 bases separated the two germline ends. CDR3 length equals 12 residues. CDR3 in amino acids: CASSPRGGWQFF. CDR3 sequence (DNA): TGCGCCAGCAGCCCTAGGGGTGGTTGGCAGTTCTTC. Based on the CDR3 plus reference TRBV5-1 and TRBJ2-1, the full variable domain is KAGVTQTPRYLIKTRGQQVTLSCSPISGHRSVSWYQQTPGQGLQFLFEYFSETQRNKGNFPGRFSGRQFSNSRSEMNVSTLELGDSALYLCASSPRGGWQFFGPGTRLTVL.

V is TRBV10-3 and J is TRBJ2-7; 8 nucleotides align to TRBD2. This CDR3 region has 14 residues. Germline trimming cut 3 bases from V and 4 bases from J; bases unmatched to any gene: 5. The V gene's germline CDR1 is ENHRY and CDR2 SYGVKD. The CDR3 protein is CAISDSRGGYEQYF. In DNA form, the CDR3 reads TGTGCCATCAGTGACTCCCGGGGGGGATACGAGCAGTACTTC.

This clone came up a few times. The rearrangement uses TRBV6-6 and TRBJ1-3, with a weak D call TRBD1 (6 bases). Germline V gives CDR1 MNHNY, CDR2 SVGAGI (reference sequence). Trimming took off 5 bases at V and 4 bases at J, with 12 bases between the two ends. The length of the CDR3 is 14 residues. CDR3 nucleotide sequence: TGTGCCAGCAGTCGACAGGTCGAGGGAAACACCATATATTTT. Translation: CASSRQVEGNTIYF.

This clone was detected a few times. This chain joins TRBV12-5 and TRBJ1-1; TRBD1 might be the D (6 bases). The V gene lost 3 bases and the J gene lost 6 bases, with 14 bases spanning the gap. The CDR3 is 14 amino acids. From germline, CDR1 is LGHNT and CDR2 FRNRAP. The DNA of the CDR3 is TGTGCTAGTGGTTTTGGGGCAGGGGTACCTGAAGCTTTCTTT. It encodes CASGFGAGVPEAFF. Using reference TRBV12-5 and TRBJ1-1 for the parts outside the CDR3, the full variable domain is DARVTQTPRHKVTEMGQEVTMRCQPILGHNTVFWYRQTMMQGLELLAYFRNRAPLDDSGMPKDRFSAEMPDATLATLKIQPSEPRDSAVYFCASGFGAGVPEAFFGQGTRLTVV.

This clone showed up just a few times. The genes are TRBV4-3 and TRBJ2-2; 8 positions match TRBD1. The CDR3 has 17 amino acids. With 3 bases clipped from V and 4 bases from J, the junction kept 10 bases outside the gene matches. From germline, CDR1 is LGHNA and CDR2 YSLEER. The CDR3 DNA reads as TGCGCCAGCAGCCACGGGCGCCAGGGGGCGGTCACCGGGGAGCTGTTTTTT. The encoded protein is CASSHGRQGAVTGELFF.

This clone was counted a few times. The rearrangement links TRBV27 to TRBJ2-3; the D gene is possibly TRBD1 (6 bases). Germline V gives CDR1 MNHEY, CDR2 SMNVEV (reference sequence). The CDR3 is 14 amino acids. V lost 4 bases to trimming and J lost 3 bases, with 11 bases between them. The chain's CDR3 is CASSYKGETDTQYF. CDR3 bases: TGTGCCAGCAGTTATAAGGGGGAAACAGATACGCAGTATTTT.

This clone was found a few times. V usage is TRBV6-5 and J usage is TRBJ2-3; D call uncertain. V was pared by 1 base and J by 5 bases, with 10 bases between. The germline CDR1 and CDR2 sequences are MNHEY and SVGAGI. The CDR3 length is 14 residues. The CDR3: CASSYYSEKDTQYF. The DNA for the CDR3 is TGTGCCAGCAGTTACTATTCGGAGAAAGATACGCAGTATTTT.

This rearrangement joins TRBV18 to TRBJ2-5; 11 bases agree with TRBD2. Germline V CDR1 and CDR2: KGHSH, LQKENI. The CDR3 spans 16 residues. J was trimmed by 2 bases and V by 5 bases; bases with no gene match: 7. The CDR3 region is CASSFTTSGEQETQYF. In DNA form, the CDR3 reads TGTGCCAGCTCATTTACGACTAGCGGGGAGCAAGAGACCCAGTACTTC.

This CDR3 reads CASVGGGSSSYEQYF. The CDR3 DNA is TGTGCCAGCGTTGGGGGAGGCTCTAGCTCCTACGAGCAGTACTTC. The chain combines TRBV7-9 with TRBJ2-7; D perhaps matches TRBD2 (6 bases). CDR3 size: 15 residues. The ends were cut back, 8 bases at V and 0 bases at J, with 17 bases in the middle. Per germline, CDR1 SEHNR and CDR2 FQNEAQ (reference sequence). Full variable domain (rest looked up from reference TRBV7-9 and TRBJ2-7): DTGVSQNPRHKITKRGQNVTFRCDPISEHNRLYWYRQTLGQGPEFLTYFQNEAQLEKSRLLSDRFSAERPKGSFSTLEIQRTEQGDSAMYLCASVGGGSSSYEQYFGPGTRLTVT.

The CDR3, as DNA: TGTGCCAGTAGTAAAACACCCGAAAAACTGTTTTTT. Residues: CASSKTPEKLFF. This rearrangement joins TRBV19 to TRBJ1-4; D gene ambiguous. Germline-derived CDR1 and CDR2 are LNHDA and SQIVND (reference sequence). V was trimmed by 4 bases and J by 8 bases, leaving 8 bases between them. CDR3 length equals 12 residues.

This chain joins TRBV11-2 and TRBJ2-7, with TRBD2 matching over 9 bases. CDR1 and CDR2 from the germline V gene are SGHAT and FQNNGV. V was clipped by 0 bases and J by 3 bases; unmatched bases: 12. This CDR3 spans 18 amino acids. In DNA, the CDR3 is TGTGCCAGCAGCTTAGATCCTGGCGGGAGGGCCTTTGGCTACGAGCAGTACTTC. Its protein product is CASSLDPGGRAFGYEQYF.

The gene calls are TRBV29-1 and TRBJ2-5; unclear D gene. The DNA end favors TRBJ2-7, so the J call may be wrong. From germline, CDR1 is SQVTM and CDR2 ANQGSEA. The CDR3 sequence is 13 residues long. CDR3 sequence reads: CSVEDIHSYEQYF. The CDR3 DNA reads as TGCAGCGTTGAAGACATTCACTCCTACGAGCAGTACTTC.

This clone was observed a handful of times. The genes are TRBV5-1 and TRBJ2-6; no clear D gene. The CDR3 is made up of 16 amino acids. Germline CDR1 is SGHRS and CDR2 is YFSETQ. Trimming shortened V by 4 bases and J by 0 bases, and 11 bases separated the two germline ends. The CDR3: CASSPPSDSGANVLTF. DNA of the CDR3: TGCGCCAGCAGCCCCCCCTCAGACTCTGGGGCCAACGTCCTGACTTTC.

In this sample, this clone turned up a few times. The chain uses TRBV5-1 and TRBJ2-7; 9 bases match TRBD1. Germline V gene data show CDR1 as SGHRS and CDR2 as YFSETQ. The length of the CDR3 is 18 residues. The ends lost 4 bases at V and 0 bases at J; junction bases unmatched: 14. CDR3 sequence reads: CASSEPGQGVSSSYEQYF. The CDR3 DNA reads TGCGCCAGCAGCGAGCCGGGACAGGGTGTTTCAAGCTCCTACGAGCAGTACTTC.

In regard to this clone: The identical CDR3 is also encoded by other nucleotide sequences in the sample. V usage is TRBV5-6 and J usage is TRBJ2-7; TRBD1 might be the D (6 bases). CDR3 size: 14 residues. Germline lookup yields CDR1 SGHDT and CDR2 YYEEEE. The V end lost 4 bases, the J end lost 7 bases, and 18 bases lay between the germline ends. The CDR3 coding sequence is TGTGCCAGCAGCACGCGGACAGAGAAGTATGAGCAGTACTTC. Protein product: CASSTRTEKYEQYF.

This clone was picked up a small number of times. The chain uses TRBV7-2 and TRBJ2-5; possible D gene TRBD1, 6 bases. The CDR3 runs 14 residues. V shed 5 bases and J shed 4 bases, with 14 bases lying between them. Germline CDR1 reads SGHTA; CDR2 reads FQGNSA. In DNA, the CDR3 is TGTGCCAGCAGCCCACGTGGGGGCCTAGAGACCCAGTACTTC. This encodes CASSPRGGLETQYF.